A selection of T cell receptor beta chains follows, all from one sample in a study of T cells in Graves' hyperthyroidism and ophthalmopathy. TCRdb re-called the multiplex PCR reads through MiXCR, storing one row per CDR3 protein. The sample comprises approximately 590,000 distinct CDR3 sequences, 15% to 17% of which are singletons, and under 8% rests with the top ten. The material sequenced was blood. The receptors shown here come from a woman aged 25 to 39 with Graves' hyperthyroidism. Both conserved end residues are part of each CDR3. Each record gives: V gene, J gene, D gene, clone size, CDR3 protein, CDR3 DNA. D genes are given only for firm matches. Only part of the rows carry a size: once, few, many, or a class if the clone is expanded.

TRBV20-1	TRBJ2-7	TRBD2	many	CSAPPAGAFYEQYF	TGCAGTGCCCCTCCGGCGGGAGCATTCTACGAGCAGTACTTC
TRBV27	TRBJ1-5	NA	few	CASRSAGNQPQHF	TGTGCCAGCAGAAGTGCGGGGAATCAGCCCCAGCATTTT
TRBV20-1	TRBJ2-3	TRBD2	many	CSAYSFSGSTDTQYF	TGCAGTGCTTATAGTTTTAGCGGGAGCACAGATACGCAGTATTTT
TRBV4-3	TRBJ2-7	TRBD1	NA	CASSQDHGQGFGEQYF	TGCGCCAGCAGCCAAGATCATGGACAGGGCTTTGGCGAGCAGTACTTC
TRBV24-1	TRBJ2-1	TRBD1	NA	CATSDLPSGGSIREQFF	TGTGCCACCAGTGATTTGCCGTCAGGGGGCAGTATACGTGAGCAGTTCTTC
TRBV9	TRBJ2-2	TRBD2	few	CASSVGALAGKTGELFF	TGTGCCAGCAGCGTAGGGGCTCTAGCGGGAAAAACCGGGGAGCTGTTTTTT
TRBV12-3/TRBV12-4	TRBJ2-1	TRBD2	many	CASSFGTSGWEQFF	TGTGCCAGCAGTTTCGGTACTAGCGGTTGGGAGCAGTTCTTC
TRBV5-1	TRBJ2-5	NA	many	CASSLGALRETQYF	TGCGCCAGCAGCTTGGGGGCCCTGCGGGAGACCCAGTACTTC
TRBV30	TRBJ2-1	NA	many	CAWILVREQFF	TGTGCCTGGATATTAGTGCGGGAGCAGTTCTTC
TRBV28	TRBJ2-2	TRBD2	NA	CASSPLLAGVGIGTGELFF	TGTGCCAGCAGTCCTTTACTAGCGGGAGTGGGCATAGGAACCGGGGAGCTGTTTTTT
TRBV11-2	TRBJ2-5	NA	few	CASSFGLDETQHF	TGTGCCAGCAGCTTCGGCCTAGACGAGACCCAGCACTTC
TRBV29-1	TRBJ1-1	NA	NA	CSVEIDPGEAFF	TGCAGCGTTGAAATTGACCCGGGTGAAGCTTTCTTT
TRBV6-5	TRBJ2-7	NA	many	CASSYSGGAEQYF	TGTGCCAGCAGTTACTCCGGGGGCGCCGAGCAGTACTTC
TRBV11-3	TRBJ2-3	NA	NA	CASSSLFGPIDTQYF	TGTGCCAGCAGCTCCTTGTTTGGGCCTATAGATACGCAGTATTTT
TRBV20-1	TRBJ2-7	NA	many	CSASGTYEQYF	TGCAGTGCTAGCGGGACCTACGAGCAGTACTTC
TRBV28	TRBJ2-1	TRBD1	NA	CASSPPGQGRNEQFF	TGTGCCAGCAGCCCACCGGGACAGGGCCGCAATGAGCAGTTCTTC
TRBV5-1	TRBJ2-3	NA	few	CASGLIGVDTQYF	TGCGCCAGCGGCTTGATCGGGGTAGATACGCAGTATTTT
TRBV7-2	TRBJ1-3	NA	NA	CASSLALENTIYF	TGTGCCAGCAGCTTAGCGCTTGAAAACACCATATATTTT
TRBV6-1	TRBJ2-3	NA	few	CASSEQRMSTDTQYF	TGCGCCAGCAGTGAACAGCGGATGAGCACAGATACGCAGTATTTT
TRBV6-1	TRBJ2-1	NA	many	CASSERVRPYNEQFF	TGTGCCAGCAGTGAAAGGGTACGGCCATACAATGAGCAGTTCTTC
TRBV7-8	TRBJ2-2	TRBD1	NA	CASTLLGQANTGELFF	TGTGCCAGCACCCTATTGGGACAGGCGAACACCGGGGAGCTGTTTTTT
TRBV5-1	TRBJ1-2	NA	NA	CASSPGAASYGYTF	TGCGCCAGCAGCCCCGGGGCCGCCTCGTATGGCTACACCTTC
TRBV3-1	TRBJ1-4	NA	many	CASSQEGTTVRLFF	TGTGCCAGCAGCCAAGAGGGCACGACCGTCCGACTGTTTTTT
TRBV5-1	TRBJ2-1	NA	few	CASSVELISYNEQFF	TGCGCCAGCAGCGTGGAACTGATCTCCTACAATGAGCAGTTCTTC
TRBV7-8	TRBJ2-1	TRBD2	many	CASGTSVDNEQFF	TGTGCCAGCGGGACTAGCGTAGACAATGAGCAGTTCTTC
TRBV18	TRBJ1-5	NA	NA	CASSLQASDQPQHF	TGTGCCAGCTCACTGCAAGCCTCTGATCAGCCCCAGCATTTT